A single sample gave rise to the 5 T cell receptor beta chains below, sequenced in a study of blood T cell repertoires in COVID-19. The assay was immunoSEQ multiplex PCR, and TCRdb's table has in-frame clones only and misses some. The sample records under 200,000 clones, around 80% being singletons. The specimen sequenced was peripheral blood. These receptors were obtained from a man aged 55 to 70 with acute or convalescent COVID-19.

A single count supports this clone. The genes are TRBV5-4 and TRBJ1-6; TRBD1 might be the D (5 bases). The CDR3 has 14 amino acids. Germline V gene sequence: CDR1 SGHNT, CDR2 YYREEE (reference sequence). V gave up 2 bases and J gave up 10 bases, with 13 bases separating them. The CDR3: CASSFPGLQSPLHF. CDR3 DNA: TGTGCCAGCAGCTTCCCGGGACTCCAATCACCCCTCCACTTT.

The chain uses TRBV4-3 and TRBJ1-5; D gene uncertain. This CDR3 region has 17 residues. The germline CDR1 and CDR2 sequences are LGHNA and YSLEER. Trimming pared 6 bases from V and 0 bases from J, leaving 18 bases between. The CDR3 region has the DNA TGCGCCAGCAGTCCCAATGGGTACAGATCTAGCAATCAGCCCCAGCATTTT. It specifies CASSPNGYRSSNQPQHF.

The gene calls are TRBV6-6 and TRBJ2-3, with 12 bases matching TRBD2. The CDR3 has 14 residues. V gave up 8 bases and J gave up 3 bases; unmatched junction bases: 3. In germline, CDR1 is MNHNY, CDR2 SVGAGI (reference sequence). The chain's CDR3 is CASGLAGGTDTQYF. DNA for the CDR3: TGTGCCAGCGGTCTAGCGGGGGGGACAGATACGCAGTATTTT.

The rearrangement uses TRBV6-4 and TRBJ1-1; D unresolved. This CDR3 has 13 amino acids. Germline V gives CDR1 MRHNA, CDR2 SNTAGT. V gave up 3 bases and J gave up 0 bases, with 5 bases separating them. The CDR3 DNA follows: TGTGCCAGCAGTGAGGAGATGAACACTGAAGCTTTCTTT. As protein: CASSEEMNTEAFF.

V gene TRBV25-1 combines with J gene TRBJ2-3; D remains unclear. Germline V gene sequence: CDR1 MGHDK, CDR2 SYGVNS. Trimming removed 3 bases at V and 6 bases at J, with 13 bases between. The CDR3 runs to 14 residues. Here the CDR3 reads CASSELGSLDTQYF. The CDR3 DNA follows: TGTGCCAGCAGTGAGCTTGGTAGCCTGGATACGCAGTATTTT.